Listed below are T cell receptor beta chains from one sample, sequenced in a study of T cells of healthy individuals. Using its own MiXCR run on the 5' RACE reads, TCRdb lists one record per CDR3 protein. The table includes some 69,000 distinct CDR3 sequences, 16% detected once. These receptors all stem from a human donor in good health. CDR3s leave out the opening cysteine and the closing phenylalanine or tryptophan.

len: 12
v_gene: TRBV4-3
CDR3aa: ASSQDLTGEKLF

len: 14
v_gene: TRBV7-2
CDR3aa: ASSPGGALSYNEQF

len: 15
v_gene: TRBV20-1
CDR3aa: SAISARLAGVSNEQF

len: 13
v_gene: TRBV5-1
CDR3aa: ASSAVASGRDEQF

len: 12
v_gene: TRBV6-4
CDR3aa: ASSDSTGANVLT

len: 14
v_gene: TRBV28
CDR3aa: ASSLLGDSRNTEAF

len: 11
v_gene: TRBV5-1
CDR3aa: ASSSDSTDTQY

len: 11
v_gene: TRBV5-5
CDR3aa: ASSLGDTDTQY

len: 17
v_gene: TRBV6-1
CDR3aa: ASRPPGLAGTQGTGELF

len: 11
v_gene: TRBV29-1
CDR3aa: SVGLQLNTEAF

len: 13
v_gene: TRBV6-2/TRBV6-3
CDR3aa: ASRGTGTGEETQY

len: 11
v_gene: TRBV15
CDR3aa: ATSVAGGYEQY

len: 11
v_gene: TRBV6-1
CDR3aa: ASSNRDNQPQH

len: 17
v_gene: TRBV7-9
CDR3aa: ASSLAPGQGAGGNQPQH

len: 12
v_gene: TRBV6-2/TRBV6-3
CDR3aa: ASSYLSGTGELF

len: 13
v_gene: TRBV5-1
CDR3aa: ASSLGLTGSTEAF

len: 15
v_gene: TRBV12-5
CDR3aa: ASGLVRTSGRRDEQF

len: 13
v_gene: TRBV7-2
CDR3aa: ASSFGESPSYEQY

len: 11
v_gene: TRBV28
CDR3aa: ASSEGGNQPQN

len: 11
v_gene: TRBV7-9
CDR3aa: ASSIPPPDTQY

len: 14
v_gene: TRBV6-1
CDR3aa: ASSAPSGVGNQPQH

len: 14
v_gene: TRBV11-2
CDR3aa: ASSLVVGRRVHEQY

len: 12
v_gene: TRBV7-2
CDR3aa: ASSRQVMNTEAF

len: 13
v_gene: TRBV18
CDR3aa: ASSQEGVWDQPQH

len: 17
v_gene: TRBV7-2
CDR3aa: ASSLGWGAGVRNAYEQY

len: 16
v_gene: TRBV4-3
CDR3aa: ASSHQGLLAGGRGEQF

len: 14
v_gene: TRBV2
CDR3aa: ASSELGQTNTGELF

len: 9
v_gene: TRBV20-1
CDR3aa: SARVRTEAF

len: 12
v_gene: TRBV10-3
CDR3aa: AISPSGANTEAF

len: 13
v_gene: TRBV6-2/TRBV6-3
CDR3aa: AIQQPGQSGHGYT

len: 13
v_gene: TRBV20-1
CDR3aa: SARGEREAQYEQY

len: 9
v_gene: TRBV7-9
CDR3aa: ASSFRGEQY